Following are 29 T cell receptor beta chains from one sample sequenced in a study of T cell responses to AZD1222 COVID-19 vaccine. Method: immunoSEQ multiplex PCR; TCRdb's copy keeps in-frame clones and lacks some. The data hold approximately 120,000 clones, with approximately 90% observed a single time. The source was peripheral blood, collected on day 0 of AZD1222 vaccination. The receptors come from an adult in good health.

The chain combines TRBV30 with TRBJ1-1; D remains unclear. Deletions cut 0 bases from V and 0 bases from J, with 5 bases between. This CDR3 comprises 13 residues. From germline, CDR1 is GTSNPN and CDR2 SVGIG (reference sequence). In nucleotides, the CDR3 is TGTGCCTGGAGTGTTTACCTGAACACTGAAGCTTTCTTT. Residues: CAWSVYLNTEAFF.

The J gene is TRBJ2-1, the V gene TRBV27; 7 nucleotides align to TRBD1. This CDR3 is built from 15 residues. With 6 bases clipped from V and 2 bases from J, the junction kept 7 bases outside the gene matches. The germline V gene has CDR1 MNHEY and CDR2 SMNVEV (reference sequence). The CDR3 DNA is TGTGCCAGCAGGCGAGGGGGCAGAACCTACAATGAGCAGTTCTTC. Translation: CASRRGGRTYNEQFF.

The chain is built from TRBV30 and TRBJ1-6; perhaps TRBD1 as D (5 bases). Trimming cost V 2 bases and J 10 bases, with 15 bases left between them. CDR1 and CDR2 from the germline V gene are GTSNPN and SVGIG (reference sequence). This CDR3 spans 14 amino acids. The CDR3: CAWSRGAGVSPLHF. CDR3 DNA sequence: TGTGCCTGGAGTCGAGGGGCTGGGGTCTCACCCCTCCACTTT.

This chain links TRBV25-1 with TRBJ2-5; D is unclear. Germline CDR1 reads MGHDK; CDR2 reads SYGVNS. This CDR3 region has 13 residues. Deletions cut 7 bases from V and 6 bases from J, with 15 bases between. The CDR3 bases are TGTGCCAGCAACCGAACCAGGCCAAAGACCCAGTACTTC. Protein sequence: CASNRTRPKTQYF. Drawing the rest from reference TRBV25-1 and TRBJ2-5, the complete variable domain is EADIYQTPRYLVIGTGKKITLECSQTMGHDKMYWYQQDPGMELHLIHYSYGVNSTEKGDLSSESTVSRIRTEHFPLTLESARPSHTSQYLCASNRTRPKTQYFGPGTRLLVL.

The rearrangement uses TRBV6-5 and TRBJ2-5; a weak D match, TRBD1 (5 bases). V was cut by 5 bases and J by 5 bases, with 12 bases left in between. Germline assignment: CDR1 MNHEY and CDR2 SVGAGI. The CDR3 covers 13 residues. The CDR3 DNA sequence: TGTGCCAGCAGTCCCAGGGTCTGGGAGACCCAGTACTTC. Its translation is CASSPRVWETQYF.

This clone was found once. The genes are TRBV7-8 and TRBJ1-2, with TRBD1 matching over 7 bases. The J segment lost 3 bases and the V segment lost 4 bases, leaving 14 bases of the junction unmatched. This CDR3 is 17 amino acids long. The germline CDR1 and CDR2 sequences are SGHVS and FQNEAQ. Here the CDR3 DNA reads TGTGCCAGCAGCTCCACTACAGGGTCTACAGGGGACTATGGCTACACCTTC. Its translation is CASSSTTGSTGDYGYTF.

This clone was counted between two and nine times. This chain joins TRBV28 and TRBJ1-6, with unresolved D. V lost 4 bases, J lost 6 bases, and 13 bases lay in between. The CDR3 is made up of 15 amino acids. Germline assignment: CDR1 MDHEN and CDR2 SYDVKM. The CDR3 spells CASSSPRAPNSPLHF. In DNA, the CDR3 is TGTGCCAGCAGTTCCCCCCGAGCTCCTAATTCACCCCTCCACTTT.

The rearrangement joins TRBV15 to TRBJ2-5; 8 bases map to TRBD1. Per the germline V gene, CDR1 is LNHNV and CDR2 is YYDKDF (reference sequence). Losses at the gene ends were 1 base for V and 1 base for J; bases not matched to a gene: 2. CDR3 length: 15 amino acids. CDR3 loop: CATSRGTGGQETQYF. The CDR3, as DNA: TGTGCCACCAGCAGAGGTACAGGGGGCCAAGAGACCCAGTACTTC.

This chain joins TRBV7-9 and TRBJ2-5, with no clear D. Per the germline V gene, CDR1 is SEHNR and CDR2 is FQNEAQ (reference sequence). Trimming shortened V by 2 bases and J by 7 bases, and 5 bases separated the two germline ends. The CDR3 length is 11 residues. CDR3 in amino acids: CASSLFGTQYF. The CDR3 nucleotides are TGTGCCAGCAGCTTATTCGGGACCCAGTACTTC.

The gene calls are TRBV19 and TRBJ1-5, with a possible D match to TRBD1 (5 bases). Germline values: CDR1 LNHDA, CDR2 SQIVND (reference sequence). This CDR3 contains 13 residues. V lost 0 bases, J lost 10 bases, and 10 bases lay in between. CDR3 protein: CASSIEWGDPQHF. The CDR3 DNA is TGTGCCAGTAGTATAGAATGGGGCGACCCCCAGCATTTT.

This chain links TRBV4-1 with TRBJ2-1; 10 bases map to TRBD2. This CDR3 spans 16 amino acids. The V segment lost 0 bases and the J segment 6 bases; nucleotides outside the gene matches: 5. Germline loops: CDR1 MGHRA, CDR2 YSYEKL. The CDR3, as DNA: TGCGCCAGCAGCCAAGATCGGGCTAGCGGGGGCAATGAGCAGTTCTTC. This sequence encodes CASSQDRASGGNEQFF.

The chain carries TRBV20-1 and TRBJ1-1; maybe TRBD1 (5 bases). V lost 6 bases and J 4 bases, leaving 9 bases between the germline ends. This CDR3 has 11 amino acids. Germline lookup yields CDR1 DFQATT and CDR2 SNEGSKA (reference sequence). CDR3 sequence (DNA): TGCAGTGCGGATGGGGCCACTGAAGCTTTCTTT. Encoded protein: CSADGATEAFF.

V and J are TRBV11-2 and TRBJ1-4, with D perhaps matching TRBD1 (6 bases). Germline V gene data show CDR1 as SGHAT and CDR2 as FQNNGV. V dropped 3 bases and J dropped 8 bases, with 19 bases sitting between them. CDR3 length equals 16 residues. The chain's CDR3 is CASSFASGQLGEKLFF. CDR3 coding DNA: TGTGCCAGCAGCTTTGCCTCGGGACAACTGGGGGAAAAACTGTTTTTT.

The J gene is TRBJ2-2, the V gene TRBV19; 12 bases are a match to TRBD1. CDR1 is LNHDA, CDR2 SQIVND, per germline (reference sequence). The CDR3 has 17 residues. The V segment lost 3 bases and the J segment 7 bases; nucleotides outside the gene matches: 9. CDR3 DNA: TGTGCCAGTAGTATTTGGGGACAGGGGGCGCGTGGCGGGGAGCTGTTTTTT. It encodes CASSIWGQGARGGELFF.

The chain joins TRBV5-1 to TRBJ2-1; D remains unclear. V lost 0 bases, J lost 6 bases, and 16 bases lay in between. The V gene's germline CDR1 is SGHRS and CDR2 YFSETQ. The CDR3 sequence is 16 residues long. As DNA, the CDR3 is TGCGCCAGCAGCTTGGCCCTGGACGGGCCGGGCAATGAGCAGTTCTTC. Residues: CASSLALDGPGNEQFF. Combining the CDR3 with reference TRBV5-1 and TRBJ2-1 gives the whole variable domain KAGVTQTPRYLIKTRGQQVTLSCSPISGHRSVSWYQQTPGQGLQFLFEYFSETQRNKGNFPGRFSGRQFSNSRSEMNVSTLELGDSALYLCASSLALDGPGNEQFFGPGTRLTVL.

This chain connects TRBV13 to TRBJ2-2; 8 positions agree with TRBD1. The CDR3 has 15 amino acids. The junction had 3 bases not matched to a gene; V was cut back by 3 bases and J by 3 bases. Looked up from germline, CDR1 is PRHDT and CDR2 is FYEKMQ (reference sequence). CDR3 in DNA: TGTGCCAGCAGCTTGGGGGACAGGCACACCGGGGAGCTGTTTTTT. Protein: CASSLGDRHTGELFF.

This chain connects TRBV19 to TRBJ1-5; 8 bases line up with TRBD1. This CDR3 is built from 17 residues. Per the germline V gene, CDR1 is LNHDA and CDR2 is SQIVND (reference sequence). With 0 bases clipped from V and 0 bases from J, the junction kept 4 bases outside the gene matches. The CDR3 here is CASSIEGTGVSNQPQHF. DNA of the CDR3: TGTGCCAGTAGTATAGAGGGGACAGGAGTTAGCAATCAGCCCCAGCATTTT.

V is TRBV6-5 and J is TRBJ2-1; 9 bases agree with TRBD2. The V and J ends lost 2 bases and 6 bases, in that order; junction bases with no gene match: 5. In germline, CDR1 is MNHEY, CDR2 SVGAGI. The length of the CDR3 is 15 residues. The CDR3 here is CASSYGGGAPNEQFF. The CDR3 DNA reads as TGTGCCAGCAGTTACGGCGGGGGGGCACCCAATGAGCAGTTCTTC.

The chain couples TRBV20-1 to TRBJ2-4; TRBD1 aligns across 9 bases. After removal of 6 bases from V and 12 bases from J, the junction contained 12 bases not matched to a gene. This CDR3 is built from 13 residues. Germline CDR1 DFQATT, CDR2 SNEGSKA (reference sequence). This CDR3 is CSASYRGREDQYF. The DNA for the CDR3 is TGCAGTGCAAGTTACAGGGGGCGAGAGGATCAGTACTTC.

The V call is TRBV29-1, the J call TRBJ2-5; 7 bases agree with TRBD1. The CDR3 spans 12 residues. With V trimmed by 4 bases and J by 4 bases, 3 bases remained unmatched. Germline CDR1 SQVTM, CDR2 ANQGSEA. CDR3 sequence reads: CSVGGQRETQYF. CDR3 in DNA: TGCAGCGTTGGGGGACAGAGAGAGACCCAGTACTTC.

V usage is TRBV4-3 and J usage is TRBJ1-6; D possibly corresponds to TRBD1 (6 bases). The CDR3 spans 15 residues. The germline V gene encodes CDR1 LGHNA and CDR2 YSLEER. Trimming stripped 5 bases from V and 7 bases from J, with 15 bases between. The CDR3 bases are TGCGCCAGCAGCTCGCAGACAGGTGGGAATTCACCCCTCCACTTT. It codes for CASSSQTGGNSPLHF.

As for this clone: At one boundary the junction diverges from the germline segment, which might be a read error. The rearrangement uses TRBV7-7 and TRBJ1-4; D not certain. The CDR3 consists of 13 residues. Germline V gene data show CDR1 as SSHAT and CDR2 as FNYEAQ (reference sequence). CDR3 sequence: CASSLDLGEKLFF. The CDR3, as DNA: TGTGCTAGCAGCTTAGACCTTGGAGAAAAACTGTTTTTT.

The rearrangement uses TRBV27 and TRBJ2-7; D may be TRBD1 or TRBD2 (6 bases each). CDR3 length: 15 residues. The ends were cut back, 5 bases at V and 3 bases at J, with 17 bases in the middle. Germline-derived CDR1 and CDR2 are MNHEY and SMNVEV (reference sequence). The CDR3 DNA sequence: TGTGCCAGCAGTCCTCAAGGGGGGAATGACTACGAGCAGTACTTC. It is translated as CASSPQGGNDYEQYF.

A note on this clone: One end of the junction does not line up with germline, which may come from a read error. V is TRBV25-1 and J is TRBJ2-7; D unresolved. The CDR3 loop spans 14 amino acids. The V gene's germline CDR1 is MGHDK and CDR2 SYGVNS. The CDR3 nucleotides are TGTGCCAGCGGTGAAGCAAACAGTAACTACGAGCAGTACTTC. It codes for CASGEANSNYEQYF.

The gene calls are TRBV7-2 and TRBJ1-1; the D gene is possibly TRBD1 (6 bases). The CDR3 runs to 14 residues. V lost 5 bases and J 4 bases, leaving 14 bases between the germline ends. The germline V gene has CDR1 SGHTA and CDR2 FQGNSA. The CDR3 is CASSPERGGTEAFF. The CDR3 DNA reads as TGTGCCAGCAGCCCCGAGAGAGGGGGCACTGAAGCTTTCTTT.

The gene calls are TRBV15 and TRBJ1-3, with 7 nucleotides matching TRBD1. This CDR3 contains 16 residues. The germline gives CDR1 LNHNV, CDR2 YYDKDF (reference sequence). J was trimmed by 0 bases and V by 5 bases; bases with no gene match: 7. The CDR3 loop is CATSFSGTDSGNTIYF. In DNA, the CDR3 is TGTGCCACCAGCTTTTCCGGGACAGACTCTGGAAACACCATATATTTT.

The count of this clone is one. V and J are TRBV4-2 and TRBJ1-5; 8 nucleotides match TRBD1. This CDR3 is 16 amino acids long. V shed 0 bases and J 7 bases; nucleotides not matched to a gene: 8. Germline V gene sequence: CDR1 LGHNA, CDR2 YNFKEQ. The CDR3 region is CASSQDGGQVGQPQHF. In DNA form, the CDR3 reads TGTGCCAGCAGCCAAGATGGGGGACAGGTCGGACAGCCCCAGCATTTT.

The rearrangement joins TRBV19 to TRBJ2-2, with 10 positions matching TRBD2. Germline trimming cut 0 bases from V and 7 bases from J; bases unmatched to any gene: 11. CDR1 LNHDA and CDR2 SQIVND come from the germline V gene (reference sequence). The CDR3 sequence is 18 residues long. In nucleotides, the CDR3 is TGTGCCAGTAGTATAGATCCGGCTAGCGGGAGAGTGAGCGGGGAGCTGTTTTTT. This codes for CASSIDPASGRVSGELFF. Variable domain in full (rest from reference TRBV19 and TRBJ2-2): DGGITQSPKYLFRKEGQNVTLSCEQNLNHDAMYWYRQDPGQGLRLIYYSQIVNDFQKGDIAEGYSVSREKKESFPLTVTSAQKNPTAFYLCASSIDPASGRVSGELFFGEGSRLTVL.

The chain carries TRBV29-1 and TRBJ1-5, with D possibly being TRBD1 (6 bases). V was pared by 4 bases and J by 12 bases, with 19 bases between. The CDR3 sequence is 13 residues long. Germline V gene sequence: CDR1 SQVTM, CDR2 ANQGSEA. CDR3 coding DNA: TGCAGCGTTGCCCTCTCACAGGGCGATGGCCAGCATTTT. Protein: CSVALSQGDGQHF.